This TCR beta chain appears in the sequencing data of a study of blood T cell repertoires in COVID-19. Looking at the study overall: From T cells, B-cell-depleted T cells, or PBMCs came the material, which was cDNA or gDNA.

Seattle patients were enrolled while actively infected and followed longitudinally. Sequencing was performed with immunoSEQ multiplex PCR; in TCRdb, only in-frame clones are kept and a portion is missing. The sample has around 120,000 clones, around 90% seen once; the top ten hold around 4.6%. Trimming stripped 1 base from V and 7 bases from J, with 16 bases between. CDR1 is SGHVS and CDR2 is FQNEAQ in the germline V gene. This CDR3 region has 15 residues. The chain combines TRBV7-8 with TRBJ1-2; tentatively, D is TRBD1 (6 bases). Input material: peripheral blood. The clonotype was recovered from a man aged 55-75 years with COVID-19, enrolled during active disease. The CDR3 is CASSLEGGAQFGYTF. The CDR3 DNA follows: TGTGCCAGCAGCTTAGAGGGGGGGGCGCAATTTGGCTACACCTTC.